This T cell receptor (beta chain) was sequenced in a study of shared clonotypes between healthy human individuals. Sequencing was performed with immunoSEQ multiplex PCR; in TCRdb, only in-frame clones are kept and a portion is missing. This sample has approximately 980,000 clones, with less than 85% found just once. The V end lost 5 bases, the J end lost 8 bases, and 24 bases lay between the germline ends. This CDR3 spans 16 amino acids. The germline gives CDR1 SGHAT, CDR2 FQNNGV. The material sequenced was memory CD4+ T cells sorted from blood. Noted subset: CD45RA-negative fraction. This receptor was taken from a man between 18 and 29 years old in good health. The chain recombines TRBV11-2 with TRBJ1-2; the D gene is possibly TRBD1 (5 bases). As DNA, the CDR3 is TGTGCCAGCAGCGATTTCCGGGACTGGGGATTGGAAGGCTACACCTTC. It translates to CASSDFRDWGLEGYTF.